This T cell receptor beta chain was sequenced for a study of T cell responses to AZD1222 COVID-19 vaccine (dated by TCRdb to the early 2020s). As for the study more broadly: TCR sequencing was performed for 230 to 250 trial participants, of whom 200 to 220 were given two doses of AZD1222 and 26 were given two doses of MenACWY control vaccine. Trial participants were enrolled into age subgroups of 18-55, 56-69 and 70-plus years, which contained approximately 150, 28 and 58 TCR-sequenced participants, respectively. What the study reported, not specific to this receptor: Because no samples from the day 14 peak response were available, repertoires could be characterized only after the peak T cell response. Participants were mostly white British and included more females than males, and it was suggested by the authors that clonal diversity may have been underestimated. A significant rise in spike-specific TCR breadth and depth was observed after two AZD1222 doses relative to day 0 and relative to MenACWY recipients. Conclusions about previously exposed vaccinees are limited because only a handful of AZD1222 recipients were SARS-CoV-2 seropositive at baseline. In the small 56-69-year group, the increase in depth fell short of significance, most likely because of low power. The whole spike protein was spanned by vaccine-associated CD4 TCRs, and dominant responses were seen in regions 160-218 and 743-854. Nearly half of unique spike-specific TCRs reportedly recognized epitopes outside regions mutated in the B.1.351 and B.1.1.7 variants.

The CDR3 regions of human TCRbeta chains were analyzed by immunosequencing. The published analysis was carried out like this. TCRs in the repertoires were matched against a reference library of SARS-CoV-2-specific TCRs that had been generated with the MIRA antigen-specificity platform. Breadth was defined as the fraction of unique TCRs that were SARS-CoV-2-associated, and depth was defined as the fraction of total T cells that were SARS-CoV-2-associated. Using the MIRA data, every spike-specific TCR was mapped to the spike region that the TCR reacted to and assigned to either a CD4 or a CD8 class. Log10-transformed breadth and depth values were compared by one-way ANOVA with Sidak's multiple comparisons tests. Drawn from immuneACCESS, this table holds only the in-frame rearrangements with V and J called that TCRdb kept. Clones are partly lost; checked studies trace under half to an unresolved V gene and leave the rest unexplained. Clone size and the V and J calls come from that table; the DNA yielded D and trimming. Here the sample has 120,000 to 150,000 clones; more than 70% occur a single time. Together, the top ten hold 5% to 6% of the sample.

CDR1 and CDR2 are drawn from the germline V gene: MNHEY, SVGAGI. V gives up 10 bases and J gives up 2 bases, and the segment between their germline ends measures 17 bases. The CDR3 measures 14 amino acids from cysteine to phenylalanine. The read is trimmed to its CDR3 DNA, 42 bases read in frame from base 1. The label giving this sample's time point can be read as: about 28 days (+/-7) after the second vaccine dose. Because spike-specific TCR depth and breadth did not differ between the two schedules, AZD1222 recipients who got a second dose at roughly 4 weeks were pooled with those who got a second dose at roughly 12 weeks. Vaccinee samples came from UK trials COV001 and COV002, including a single-blind randomized controlled phase 2/3 trial of AZD1222 (ChAdOx1 nCoV-19) in healthy adults. For TCRbeta chain sequencing, PBMC samples were collected from trial participants at day 0 and at day 28 after the second dose.

A note on this clone: Its antigen is unknown. Per-nucleotide qualities are absent, and no much larger clonotype sits a single base away.

The receptor comes from an adult who received the AZD1222 COVID-19 vaccine. The chain couples TRBV6-5 to TRBJ2-5, with a tentative D gene TRBD2 over 6 matching bases. The sequencing here drew on peripheral blood, taken 28 days after the second AZD1222 dose. The DNA sequence follows: TGTGCCACTACCCCGGGACTTCCACAAGAGACCCAGTACTTC. It translates to CATTPGLPQETQYF.